The 29 T cell receptor beta chains below all came from one sample that was sequenced in a study of OX40 agonist ivuxolimab in advanced cancers. Measured with immunoSEQ multiplex PCR; TCRdb has only the in-frame clones, and not every one. This sample has more than 65,000 clones, with 80% to 90% found just once. Sample: CD4+ or CD8+ T cells sorted from blood, taken in a trial of the OX40 agonist ivuxolimab. The receptor source for this set is an adult with an advanced solid tumor such as melanoma, head and neck, liver or kidney cancer.

This clone was seen a single time. The V gene is TRBV10-3, the J gene TRBJ2-5; no clear D. The germline V and J ends were trimmed by 8 bases and 1 base, with 11 bases remaining between them. This CDR3 is 13 amino acids long. The germline V gene has CDR1 ENHRY and CDR2 SYGVKD. CDR3 sequence reads: CAIAGSTQETQYF. DNA for the CDR3: TGTGCCATCGCAGGCTCTACCCAAGAGACCCAGTACTTC.

The gene calls are TRBV9 and TRBJ1-6; the D is unclear. The CDR3 loop spans 15 amino acids. The V and J ends lost 3 bases and 8 bases respectively, with 15 bases between them. Germline V gene lookup returns CDR1 SGDLS and CDR2 YYNGEE. The CDR3 nucleotides are TGTGCCAGCAGCGCTGCGTACGAGGTCGATTCACCCCTCCACTTT. Its protein is CASSAAYEVDSPLHF.

The rearrangement joins TRBV9 to TRBJ2-1; 7 nucleotides line up with TRBD1. The CDR3 is made up of 15 amino acids. Looked up from germline, CDR1 is SGDLS and CDR2 is YYNGEE. V shed 0 bases and J 9 bases; nucleotides not matched to a gene: 9. CDR3 amino acids: CASSVDDRAEGEQFF. The CDR3 DNA reads as TGTGCCAGCAGCGTAGATGACAGGGCAGAGGGTGAGCAGTTCTTC.

The chain joins TRBV18 to TRBJ2-1, with TRBD2 matching over 10 bases. This CDR3 comprises 19 residues. The ends lost 3 bases at V and 6 bases at J; junction bases unmatched: 17. The germline gives CDR1 KGHSH, CDR2 LQKENI. CDR3 region: CASSPNFSGGAPVINEQFF. The CDR3 DNA reads TGTGCCAGCTCACCGAATTTCAGCGGGGGGGCCCCGGTTATCAATGAGCAGTTCTTC.

This chain connects TRBV13 to TRBJ2-2; D is uncertain. Per the germline V gene, CDR1 is PRHDT and CDR2 is FYEKMQ (reference sequence). The CDR3 has 15 residues. V was cut by 4 bases and J by 8 bases, with 17 bases left in between. The CDR3 loop reads CASSSLRRPTGELFF. The DNA of the CDR3 is TGTGCCAGCAGCTCACTTCGTCGGCCAACGGGGGAGCTGTTTTTT.

The V call is TRBV14, the J call TRBJ1-4; D uncertain. Per the germline V gene, CDR1 is SGHDN and CDR2 is FVKESK. CDR3 length: 15 residues. The V and J ends lost 4 bases and 8 bases respectively, with 17 bases between them. CDR3 sequence reads: CASSPLRSGLEKLFF. The DNA for the CDR3 is TGTGCCAGCAGCCCCCTCCGTTCGGGTCTGGAAAAACTGTTTTTT. The full variable domain, its missing parts supplied by reference TRBV14 and TRBJ1-4, is EAGVTQFPSHSVIEKGQTVTLRCDPISGHDNLYWYRRVMGKEIKFLLHFVKESKQDESGMPNNRFLAERTGGTYSTLKVQPAELEDSGVYFCASSPLRSGLEKLFFGSGTQLSVL.

The V gene is TRBV7-3, the J gene TRBJ1-1, with 7 bases identical to TRBD1. J gave up 1 base and V 4 bases, and 0 bases lay outside the gene matches. In germline, CDR1 is SGHTA, CDR2 FQGTGA. This CDR3 has 13 residues. CDR3 sequence: CASSWDRNTEAFF. The DNA of the CDR3 is TGTGCCAGCAGCTGGGACAGGAACACTGAAGCTTTCTTT.

The chain links TRBV27 to TRBJ2-1, with TRBD2 matching over 14 bases. CDR1 MNHEY and CDR2 SMNVEV come from the germline V gene (reference sequence). Losses at the gene ends were 5 bases for V and 3 bases for J; bases not matched to a gene: 9. The CDR3 length is 18 residues. The CDR3 is CASSHQRTSGGNYNEQFF. Written as DNA, the CDR3 is TGTGCCAGCAGTCACCAACGGACTAGCGGGGGGAACTACAATGAGCAGTTCTTC.

The CDR3 reads CASSAAFEGAQHF. CDR3 in DNA: TGTGCCAGTAGTGCCGCCTTCGAGGGGGCCCAGCATTTT. The chain links TRBV19 to TRBJ1-5; D may be TRBD1 (6 bases). Trimming pared 5 bases from V and 11 bases from J, leaving 16 bases between. This CDR3 region has 13 residues. Germline V gene sequence: CDR1 LNHDA, CDR2 SQIVND (reference sequence).

CDR3 in amino acids: CSVEDKEGRTGAEQYF. The CDR3 DNA follows: TGCAGCGTTGAAGATAAGGAAGGCCGAACAGGGGCCGAGCAGTACTTC. The chain joins TRBV29-1 to TRBJ2-7, with 7 bases identical to TRBD1. V shed 0 bases, J shed 6 bases, and the junction held 14 bases outside the gene matches. The CDR3 length is 16 residues. CDR1 is SQVTM and CDR2 is ANQGSEA in the germline V gene.

The chain joins TRBV28 to TRBJ2-1; D may be TRBD1 or TRBD2 (5 bases each). V lost 3 bases to trimming and J lost 4 bases, with 31 bases between them. Per germline, CDR1 MDHEN and CDR2 SYDVKM. The CDR3 is 21 amino acids. The CDR3 sequence is CASSFGTVRPSKRLSYNEQFF. The DNA of the CDR3 is TGTGCCAGCAGTTTTGGGACGGTGCGACCCTCCAAGCGGCTGTCGTACAATGAGCAGTTCTTC.

The chain is built from TRBV11-1 and TRBJ2-7; either TRBD1 or TRBD2 may supply D (5 bases each). V shed 4 bases and J shed 6 bases, with 16 bases lying between them. CDR1 is SGHAT, CDR2 FQDESV, per germline (reference sequence). CDR3 length: 14 residues. CDR3 loop: CASSSMGRAGEQYF. CDR3 bases: TGTGCCAGCAGCTCCATGGGCAGGGCGGGCGAGCAGTACTTC.

The chain has TRBV6-6 and TRBJ2-5; D unresolved. CDR3 size: 16 residues. Germline V lookup: CDR1 MNHNY, CDR2 SVGAGI (reference sequence). V was clipped by 2 bases and J by 1 base, with 14 bases between them. The DNA of the CDR3 is TGTGCCAGCAGTTACAGTCTTCTGGCGGCCCAAGAGACCCAGTACTTC. Translating it yields CASSYSLLAAQETQYF.

This rearrangement joins TRBV6-1 to TRBJ1-5; no clear D gene. CDR3 length: 14 residues. Germline CDR1 reads MNHNS; CDR2 reads SASEGT. V was pared by 6 bases and J by 1 base, with 10 bases between. In nucleotides, the CDR3 is TGTGCCAGCAGCCGTGGAGGGAGCAATCAGCCCCAGCATTTT. Translation gives CASSRGGSNQPQHF.

The chain joins TRBV19 to TRBJ2-1; 8 nucleotides align to TRBD2. The junction had 7 bases not matched to a gene; V was cut back by 5 bases and J by 4 bases. The germline gives CDR1 LNHDA, CDR2 SQIVND (reference sequence). The CDR3 is 15 amino acids. CDR3 protein: CASSPGLGPYNEQFF. The CDR3, as DNA: TGTGCCAGTAGTCCGGGACTAGGCCCTTACAATGAGCAGTTCTTC.

This chain connects TRBV11-2 to TRBJ2-2; TRBD1 aligns across 9 bases. J was trimmed by 3 bases and V by 10 bases; bases with no gene match: 9. The CDR3 has 15 amino acids. CDR1 SGHAT and CDR2 FQNNGV come from the germline V gene. The CDR3 here is CATERDREYTGELFF. The CDR3 DNA reads as TGTGCCACCGAAAGGGACAGGGAGTACACCGGGGAGCTGTTTTTT. Supplemented by reference TRBV11-2 and TRBJ2-2, the full variable domain reads EAGVAQSPRYKIIEKRQSVAFWCNPISGHATLYWYQQILGQGPKLLIQFQNNGVVDDSQLPKDRFSAERLKGVDSTLKIQPAKLEDSAVYLCATERDREYTGELFFGEGSRLTVL.

This chain joins TRBV5-4 and TRBJ2-3; 8 nucleotides match TRBD2. The length of the CDR3 is 16 residues. Germline assignment: CDR1 SGHNT and CDR2 YYREEE (reference sequence). After removal of 1 base from V and 3 bases from J, the junction contained 7 bases not matched to a gene. The CDR3, as DNA: TGTGCCAGCAGCTTGCCCCAGCGGGGGCCTACAGATACGCAGTATTTT. It is translated as CASSLPQRGPTDTQYF.

J is TRBJ2-1 and V is TRBV6-6; unclear D gene. CDR1 is MNHNY, CDR2 SVGAGI, per germline (reference sequence). The CDR3 runs 12 residues. Trimming removed 7 bases at V and 8 bases at J, with 12 bases between. The CDR3: CASKETSHEQFF. The CDR3 coding sequence is TGTGCCAGCAAAGAGACGAGTCATGAGCAGTTCTTC.

This rearrangement joins TRBV9 to TRBJ2-2; TRBD1 aligns across 9 bases. V dropped 3 bases and J dropped 5; count of bases not matched to a gene: 8. The CDR3 length is 16 residues. CDR1 and CDR2 from the germline V gene are SGDLS and YYNGEE. This CDR3 reads CASSGWGQGKTGELFF. The CDR3, as DNA: TGTGCCAGCAGCGGATGGGGACAGGGTAAAACCGGGGAGCTGTTTTTT.

This rearrangement joins TRBV29-1 to TRBJ2-1; TRBD1 matches 7 bases. The J segment lost 8 bases and the V segment lost 7 bases, leaving 5 bases of the junction unmatched. The germline V gene encodes CDR1 SQVTM and CDR2 ANQGSEA. This CDR3 contains 11 residues. The CDR3 reads CSAGQAHEQFF. Here the CDR3 DNA reads TGCAGCGCTGGACAGGCCCATGAGCAGTTCTTC.

The gene calls are TRBV7-2 and TRBJ1-3; 7 bases are shared with TRBD1. Germline values: CDR1 SGHTA, CDR2 FQGNSA. The CDR3 extends over 15 amino acids. With V trimmed by 4 bases and J by 0 bases, 3 bases remained unmatched. CDR3 sequence reads: CASSSRDSSGNTIYF. The DNA for the CDR3 is TGTGCCAGCAGCTCCCGGGACAGCTCTGGAAACACCATATATTTT.

The chain recombines TRBV21-1 with TRBJ2-1. TRBV21-1 is a pseudogene locus. This CDR3 comprises 16 residues. The CDR3 sequence: CASSKKSLGAYNEQFF. The CDR3 coding sequence is TGTGCCAGCAGCAAGAAAAGTTTGGGGGCCTACAATGAGCAGTTCTTC.

This chain links TRBV5-4 with TRBJ1-5, with D possibly being TRBD1 (6 bases). V lost 4 bases and J 1 base, leaving 12 bases between the germline ends. The CDR3 contains 15 residues. From germline, CDR1 is SGHNT and CDR2 YYREEE (reference sequence). The CDR3, as DNA: TGTGCCAGCAGCGACAGGTATCTGAGCAATCAGCCCCAGCATTTT. Protein product: CASSDRYLSNQPQHF.

This clone was seen once. The chain carries TRBV29-1 and TRBJ2-6; 7 positions match TRBD1. This CDR3 region has 15 residues. Trimming cost V 4 bases and J 3 bases; bases outside gene matches: 6. CDR1 and CDR2 (germline): SQVTM, ANQGSEA. Written as DNA, the CDR3 is TGCAGCGTTGTGCAACAGGGGTTTGGGGCCAACGTCCTGACTTTC. It translates to CSVVQQGFGANVLTF.

The chain has TRBV19 and TRBJ1-5, with TRBD1 matching over 8 bases. After removal of 3 bases from V and 6 bases from J, the junction contained 4 bases not matched to a gene. The CDR3 length is 14 residues. CDR1 and CDR2 from the germline V gene are LNHDA and SQIVND (reference sequence). Here the CDR3 DNA reads TGTGCCAGTAGTATCCAGGGGGCTACTCAGCCCCAGCATTTT. Translated, it gives CASSIQGATQPQHF.

The chain employs TRBV6-6 and TRBJ2-2; perhaps TRBD2 as D (5 bases). Germline CDR1 MNHNY, CDR2 SVGAGI (reference sequence). The CDR3 contains 15 residues. V was cut by 7 bases and J by 7 bases, with 19 bases left in between. Written as DNA, the CDR3 is TGTGCCAGCACCAGAGCTGCCTCAGGAGGCGGGGAGCTGTTTTTT. This codes for CASTRAASGGGELFF.

V usage is TRBV7-8 and J usage is TRBJ2-1, with no clear D. The CDR3 is 11 amino acids. CDR1 is SGHVS and CDR2 is FQNEAQ in the germline V gene. V gave up 0 bases and J gave up 9 bases, with 3 bases separating them. The CDR3 protein is CASSLALEQFF. The CDR3 DNA reads as TGTGCCAGCAGCTTAGCTCTTGAGCAGTTCTTC.

Only a few counts were recorded for this clone. The rearrangement links TRBV18 to TRBJ2-3; D perhaps matches TRBD2 (5 bases). V was clipped by 1 base and J by 7 bases, with 21 bases between them. This CDR3 region has 17 residues. Germline V gene sequence: CDR1 KGHSH, CDR2 LQKENI. The CDR3 loop reads CASSPRSRQASGNTQYF. In nucleotides, the CDR3 is TGTGCCAGCTCACCACGGTCTAGGCAAGCGTCGGGGAATACGCAGTATTTT. The full variable domain, with the rest looked up from reference TRBV18 and TRBJ2-3, is NAGVMQNPRHLVRRRGQEARLRCSPMKGHSHVYWYRQLPEEGLKFMVYLQKENIIDESGMPKERFSAEFPKEGPSILRIQQVVRGDSAAYFCASSPRSRQASGNTQYFGPGTRLTVL.

V and J are TRBV11-2 and TRBJ2-7, with TRBD2 as a possible D gene (5 bases). Trimming pared 3 bases from V and 6 bases from J, leaving 15 bases between. The length of the CDR3 is 14 residues. From germline, CDR1 is SGHAT and CDR2 FQNNGV. CDR3 in DNA: TGTGCCAGCAGCTTTCCTCAGAGGGCTCCCGAGCAGTACTTC. Translated: CASSFPQRAPEQYF.